The 24 T cell receptor beta chains below all came from one sample that was sequenced in a study of shared clonotypes between healthy human individuals. Method: immunoSEQ multiplex PCR; TCRdb's copy keeps in-frame clones and lacks some. The sample gives 2 million to 2.5 million clones, nearly 97% of which show up once; around 0.13% is in the top ten. Sequencing was carried out using naive CD4+ T cells sorted from blood. As for subset: CD45RA+ positively selected. The receptors were gathered from a young man in good health.

The chain combines TRBV11-2 with TRBJ2-7, with D maybe TRBD1 (6 bases). The germline V gene encodes CDR1 SGHAT and CDR2 FQNNGV. Deletions cut 6 bases from V and 5 bases from J, with 14 bases between. The CDR3 length is 13 residues. The CDR3 DNA reads TGTGCCAGCAGTTTCCTGAACAGGGACGAGCAGTACTTC. This encodes CASSFLNRDEQYF.

This clone was detected once. The chain couples TRBV7-2 to TRBJ2-3; D call uncertain. This CDR3 region has 13 residues. Trimming stripped 1 base from V and 2 bases from J, with 4 bases between. Germline V gene sequence: CDR1 SGHTA, CDR2 FQGNSA. The CDR3 nucleotides read TGTGCCAGCAGCTTAGGAACCACAGATACGCAGTATTTT. Encoded protein: CASSLGTTDTQYF.

This chain joins TRBV19 and TRBJ2-7; TRBD2 aligns across 7 bases. This CDR3 spans 20 amino acids. The V gene's germline CDR1 is LNHDA and CDR2 SQIVND (reference sequence). V lost 4 bases to trimming and J lost 2 bases; unmatched junction nucleotides: 23. The CDR3 loop reads CASSRKVLASLGGTPYEQYF. CDR3 nucleotides: TGTGCCAGTAGTAGAAAAGTTCTAGCCTCTCTGGGGGGGACCCCCTACGAGCAGTACTTC.

The chain has TRBV2 and TRBJ2-2, with TRBD2 identical over 12 bases. This CDR3 contains 17 residues. Germline V gives CDR1 SNHLY, CDR2 FYNNEI. Germline trimming cut 6 bases from V and 7 bases from J; bases unmatched to any gene: 12. For the CDR3, the DNA is TGTGCCAGCAGCCTCCTAGCGGGGGGGCCTAGAAGCGGGGAGCTGTTTTTT. As protein: CASSLLAGGPRSGELFF.

This sequence joins TRBV13 and TRBJ1-3, with 8 bases identical to TRBD1. CDR3 length: 15 residues. Losses at the gene ends were 5 bases for V and 0 bases for J; bases not matched to a gene: 3. Germline values: CDR1 PRHDT, CDR2 FYEKMQ (reference sequence). The CDR3 reads CASSPTGASGNTIYF. DNA of the CDR3: TGTGCCAGCAGCCCGACAGGGGCCTCTGGAAACACCATATATTTT.

The V and J genes are TRBV4-1 and TRBJ2-7; no firm D call. V lost 0 bases and J 0 bases, leaving 9 bases between the germline ends. Germline V gives CDR1 MGHRA, CDR2 YSYEKL. The CDR3 is 15 amino acids. Here the CDR3 reads CASSQDLRSSYEQYF. CDR3 DNA: TGCGCCAGCAGCCAAGATCTGCGCAGCTCCTACGAGCAGTACTTC.

V is TRBV6-1 and J is TRBJ2-7; TRBD1 aligns across 10 bases. Germline V lookup: CDR1 MNHNS, CDR2 SASEGT. This CDR3 is built from 15 residues. Trimming took 3 bases from V and 4 from J; bases not matched to a gene: 6. The CDR3, as DNA: TGTGCCAGCAGTGATGAGGACAGGGGGTATTACGAGCAGTACTTC. Protein sequence: CASSDEDRGYYEQYF.

The chain joins TRBV5-1 to TRBJ1-2; 12 bases map to TRBD1. This CDR3 has 16 amino acids. Germline V gene sequence: CDR1 SGHRS, CDR2 YFSETQ. The J segment lost 7 bases and the V segment lost 2 bases, leaving 9 bases of the junction unmatched. Written as DNA, the CDR3 is TGCGCCAGCAGCTTAGGGACAGGGGGCACCCCGGGTGGCTACACCTTC. This translates into CASSLGTGGTPGGYTF.

J is TRBJ1-2 and V is TRBV7-2; 10 bases align to TRBD1. Unmatched junction bases numbered 5, after V lost 5 bases and J lost 2 bases. There are 15 residues in the CDR3. Germline CDR1 and CDR2: SGHTA and FQGNSA. CDR3: CASSPRQGANYGYTF. The DNA of the CDR3 is TGTGCCAGCAGCCCCAGACAGGGGGCAAACTATGGCTACACCTTC.

The chain links TRBV18 to TRBJ1-2, with D tentatively TRBD1 (6 bases). Germline CDR1 KGHSH, CDR2 LQKENI. This CDR3 comprises 13 residues. V was trimmed by 1 base and J by 5 bases, leaving 8 bases between them. The CDR3 here is CASSPLGQYGYTF. The CDR3 coding sequence is TGTGCCAGCTCACCACTCGGACAGTATGGCTACACCTTC.

The chain joins TRBV4-1 to TRBJ1-1; D gene ambiguous. Germline V gene data show CDR1 as MGHRA and CDR2 as YSYEKL. This CDR3 spans 13 amino acids. V was pared by 4 bases and J by 0 bases, with 6 bases between. In DNA form, the CDR3 reads TGCGCCAGCAGCCCCTCCCTGAACACTGAAGCTTTCTTT. It yields the protein CASSPSLNTEAFF.

The chain combines TRBV18 with TRBJ2-3, with TRBD1 identical over 11 bases. The CDR3 consists of 18 residues. Per the germline V gene, CDR1 is KGHSH and CDR2 is LQKENI. Trimming removed 3 bases from V and 0 bases from J; junction bases left unmatched: 8. The CDR3 reads CASSPTGQGAPSTDTQYF. Here the CDR3 DNA reads TGTGCCAGCTCACCGACCGGACAGGGGGCCCCTAGCACAGATACGCAGTATTTT. Full variable domain (outside the CDR3, taken from reference TRBV18 and TRBJ2-3): NAGVMQNPRHLVRRRGQEARLRCSPMKGHSHVYWYRQLPEEGLKFMVYLQKENIIDESGMPKERFSAEFPKEGPSILRIQQVVRGDSAAYFCASSPTGQGAPSTDTQYFGPGTRLTVL.

CDR3 nucleotides: TGTGCCAGTAGTATAAACCAGCCGCCAGTTTACAATGAGCAGTTCTTC. It translates to CASSINQPPVYNEQFF. J is TRBJ2-1 and V is TRBV19; D call uncertain. V was cut by 2 bases and J by 4 bases, with 15 bases left in between. Germline CDR1 and CDR2: LNHDA and SQIVND (reference sequence). The CDR3 contains 16 residues.

On this clone itself: The identical CDR3 is also encoded by other nucleotide sequences in the sample. CDR3 nucleotide sequence: TGTGCCAGCAGCTTGGAAGCGGGGGCCTACAATGAGCAGTTCTTC. Its protein is CASSLEAGAYNEQFF. The chain is built from TRBV7-2 and TRBJ2-1, with 8 positions matching TRBD2. The germline gives CDR1 SGHTA, CDR2 FQGNSA. J was trimmed by 2 bases and V by 3 bases; bases with no gene match: 3. The CDR3 consists of 15 residues.

CDR3 residues: CATGTGEYEQYF. The CDR3, as DNA: TGTGCCACCGGGACAGGGGAGTACGAGCAGTACTTC. This chain connects TRBV10-3 to TRBJ2-7; 10 positions match TRBD1. J was trimmed by 4 bases and V by 10 bases; bases with no gene match: 4. Germline CDR1 is ENHRY and CDR2 is SYGVKD. The CDR3 contains 12 residues.

This chain connects TRBV7-8 to TRBJ2-1; 9 positions match TRBD2. In germline, CDR1 is SGHVS, CDR2 FQNEAQ. V dropped 5 bases and J dropped 12; count of bases not matched to a gene: 14. This CDR3 has 15 amino acids. DNA of the CDR3: TGTGCCAGCAGCCCGGACCAGCGGGGGGATGGTGGGCAGTTCTTC. It yields the protein CASSPDQRGDGGQFF.

This clone was counted between two and nine times. This specimen includes other DNA sequences encoding the same CDR3. The chain recombines TRBV15 with TRBJ2-7; no definite D call. V gave up 0 bases and J gave up 4 bases, with 4 bases separating them. CDR1 and CDR2 (germline): LNHNV, YYDKDF (reference sequence). This CDR3 is built from 12 residues. DNA of the CDR3: TGTGCCACCAGCAGAGACCGGTACGAGCAGTACTTC. Translated: CATSRDRYEQYF.

The chain joins TRBV30 to TRBJ1-1; a possible D gene is TRBD1 (6 bases). Trimming pared 1 base from V and 1 base from J, leaving 13 bases between. The CDR3 has 15 amino acids. In germline, CDR1 is GTSNPN, CDR2 SVGIG (reference sequence). In nucleotides, the CDR3 is TGTGCCTGGAGTGGATGGGGGGCGCGGAACACTGAAGCTTTCTTT. Translating it yields CAWSGWGARNTEAFF. Based on the CDR3 plus reference TRBV30 and TRBJ1-1, the full variable domain is SQTIHQWPATLVQPVGSPLSLECTVEGTSNPNLYWYRQAAGRGLQLLFYSVGIGQISSEVPQNLSASRPQDRQFILSSKKLLLSDSGFYLCAWSGWGARNTEAFFGQGTRLTVV.

The gene calls are TRBV18 and TRBJ1-4; weak D call: TRBD1 (6 bases). This CDR3 contains 15 residues. Trimming took off 5 bases at V and 6 bases at J, with 16 bases between the two ends. CDR1 and CDR2 from the germline V gene are KGHSH and LQKENI. This CDR3 is CASSGSGTTDEKLFF. The CDR3 nucleotides are TGTGCCAGCTCAGGCTCCGGGACAACAGATGAAAAACTGTTTTTT.

The chain is built from TRBV30 and TRBJ1-4, with a possible D match to TRBD1 (5 bases). This CDR3 spans 16 amino acids. CDR1 and CDR2 (germline): GTSNPN, SVGIG (reference sequence). Trimming took 1 base from V and 4 from J, leaving 16 bases between them. The CDR3 DNA reads TGTGCCTGGAGTGCTAACGACAGAGGGCTTAATGAAAAACTGTTTTTT. It specifies CAWSANDRGLNEKLFF.

This sequence joins TRBV6-1 and TRBJ2-1; 9 nucleotides match TRBD1. CDR1 is MNHNS, CDR2 SASEGT, per germline. Trimming at V came to 3 bases and at J to 8 bases, leaving 8 bases not matched to a gene. This CDR3 has 15 amino acids. CDR3 amino acids: CASSDGTGFVYEQFF. DNA of the CDR3: TGTGCCAGCAGTGATGGGACAGGGTTTGTGTATGAGCAGTTCTTC.

The chain links TRBV4-3 to TRBJ2-1; D is perhaps TRBD2 (6 bases). V was pared by 1 base and J by 7 bases, with 20 bases between. CDR3 length equals 17 residues. In germline, CDR1 is LGHNA, CDR2 YSLEER. CDR3 amino acids: CASSQVLLKRRGNEQFF. The CDR3 nucleotides read TGCGCCAGCAGCCAAGTCCTTTTGAAGCGGAGGGGAAATGAGCAGTTCTTC.

J is TRBJ2-5 and V is TRBV25-1; TRBD2 might be the D (5 bases). V lost 0 bases and J 0 bases, leaving 8 bases between the germline ends. Germline V lookup: CDR1 MGHDK, CDR2 SYGVNS. CDR3 length equals 15 residues. This CDR3 is CASSEYKRNQETQYF. The DNA of the CDR3 is TGTGCCAGCAGTGAATATAAGCGGAACCAAGAGACCCAGTACTTC.

The rearrangement links TRBV2 to TRBJ2-5, with D perhaps given as TRBD1 or TRBD2 (6 bases each). The CDR3 spans 16 residues. Between the trimmed V and J ends, which lost 6 bases and 3 bases, there was a span of 20 bases. Germline CDR1 and CDR2: SNHLY and FYNNEI. The CDR3 DNA sequence: TGTGCCAGCAGGAGGGGGAGGATTTGGAGAGAAGAGACCCAGTACTTC. Encoded protein: CASRRGRIWREETQYF.